A selection of T cell receptor beta chains follows, all from one sample in a study of CD8+ T cells in alopecia areata. Sequenced by immunoSEQ multiplex PCR; TCRdb stores in-frame clones only, minus some. The top ten clones hold around 5.4% of a sample with under 150,000 clones, approximately 60% of them seen once. This material consisted of CD4+ T cells sorted from blood, taken at week 4, from a patient treated with tofacitinib. All receptors come from a human donor with alopecia areata. Each CDR3 is given with its conserved first and last residue. D genes are given only for firm matches. Expanded clones get a size class; other rows say once, few or many, or leave the size out.

TRBJ2-3	NA	TRBV14	NA	CASSRQGSDTQYF	TGTGCCAGCAGCCGCCAGGGGTCAGATACGCAGTATTTT
TRBJ1-6	once	TRBV2	TRBD1	CASSEAWTGGDSPLHF	TGTGCCAGCAGTGAAGCATGGACAGGGGGCGATTCACCCCTCCACTTT
TRBJ2-5	once	TRBV4-2	TRBD1	CASSQDEGQEDAQYF	TGTGCCAGCAGCCAAGATGAAGGACAGGAGGACGCCCAGTACTTC
TRBJ1-2	NA	TRBV5-1	NA	CASSRGANYGYTF	TGCGCCAGCAGCCGGGGTGCTAACTATGGCTACACCTTC
TRBJ2-5	NA	TRBV4-1	NA	CASSQDAAGLRQETQYF	TGCGCCAGCAGCCAAGATGCGGCGGGACTGCGACAAGAGACCCAGTACTTC
TRBJ2-1	few	TRBV2	TRBD2	CASSLAGGTYNEQFF	TGTGCCAGCAGCTTAGCGGGGGGAACCTACAATGAGCAGTTCTTC
TRBJ1-2	NA	TRBV18	NA	CASSPEQANGYTF	TGTGCCAGCTCACCAGAACAGGCAAATGGCTACACCTTC
TRBJ1-2	few	TRBV7-2	NA	CASSLEVRGGNGYTF	TGTGCCAGCAGCTTAGAAGTACGGGGCGGAAATGGCTACACCTTC
TRBJ1-1	NA	TRBV29-1	NA	CSVGNRVTEAFF	TGCAGCGTTGGCAACAGGGTCACTGAAGCTTTCTTT
TRBJ1-2	NA	TRBV9	NA	CASSVAIGRAGYTF	TGTGCCAGCAGCGTAGCAATCGGCAGGGCCGGCTACACCTTC
TRBJ2-3	NA	TRBV30	NA	CAWSAGGTDTQYF	TGTGCCTGGAGTGCGGGAGGCACAGATACGCAGTATTTT
TRBJ2-5	NA	TRBV5-1	TRBD2	CASSRAGDQETQYF	TGCGCCAGCAGCAGAGCGGGGGACCAAGAGACCCAGTACTTC
TRBJ2-4	NA	TRBV4-3	NA	CASSKSTGTSAKNIQYF	TGCGCCAGCAGCAAATCTACAGGGACGTCTGCCAAAAACATTCAGTACTTC
TRBJ2-5	NA	TRBV2	TRBD2	CASSDRLAGETQYF	TGTGCCAGCAGTGACCGACTAGCGGGGGAGACCCAGTACTTC
TRBJ2-7	NA	TRBV28	TRBD2	CASTSQWTSVTGQYF	TGTGCCAGCACCTCGCAATGGACTAGCGTCACGGGACAGTACTTC
TRBJ2-3	few	TRBV10-3	NA	CAISESRGTDTQYF	TGTGCCATCAGTGAGTCGAGAGGGACAGATACGCAGTATTTT
TRBJ2-1	once	TRBV4-2	TRBD2	CASSTTGLAGNEQFF	TGTGCCAGCAGCACCACCGGACTAGCTGGTAATGAGCAGTTCTTC
TRBJ2-7	NA	TRBV27	NA	CASRKTGSYEQYF	TGTGCCAGCAGGAAAACAGGGTCCTACGAGCAGTACTTC
TRBJ2-7	NA	TRBV14	NA	CASSHSGPANEQYF	TGTGCCAGCAGCCACTCCGGGCCCGCCAACGAGCAGTACTTC
TRBJ1-2	NA	TRBV7-2	NA	CASSHYRPSAPQFYGYTF	TGTGCCAGCAGCCACTACAGGCCCTCGGCCCCCCAATTCTATGGCTACACCTTC
TRBJ2-7	NA	TRBV5-4	TRBD2	CASSRSTSGTYEQYF	TGTGCCAGCAGTCGATCGACTAGCGGAACCTACGAGCAGTACTTC
TRBJ2-5	NA	TRBV28	TRBD2	CASSLPSGQETQYF	TGTGCCAGCAGTTTACCTAGCGGCCAAGAGACCCAGTACTTC
TRBJ1-2	NA	TRBV10-3	NA	CAISESGGYGYTF	TGTGCCATCAGTGAGTCAGGGGGCTATGGCTACACCTTC
TRBJ2-2	NA	TRBV15	NA	CATSRDLKLAGELFF	TGTGCCACCAGCAGAGATCTCAAACTAGCCGGGGAGCTGTTTTTT
TRBJ2-2	NA	TRBV5-1	TRBD2	CASSSGRGTGELFF	TGCGCCAGCAGCTCGGGGCGGGGGACCGGGGAGCTGTTTTTT
TRBJ2-3	NA	TRBV10-3	NA	CAIRGLAREDTQYF	TGTGCCATCCGGGGACTGGCAAGGGAAGATACGCAGTATTTT
TRBJ1-5	NA	TRBV7-2	TRBD1	CASSLDRGQPQHF	TGTGCCAGCAGCTTAGACAGGGGGCAGCCCCAGCATTTT
TRBJ1-1	NA	TRBV30	NA	CAWSVQMNTEAFF	TGTGCCTGGAGTGTACAAATGAACACTGAAGCTTTCTTT
TRBJ2-5	few	TRBV7-9	NA	CASSFTSDQETQYF	TGTGCCAGCAGCTTCACTTCCGATCAAGAGACCCAGTACTTC
TRBJ2-6	many	TRBV29-1	NA	CSVGGIGANVLTF	TGCAGCGTTGGAGGGATTGGGGCCAACGTCCTGACTTTC
TRBJ2-7	few	TRBV10-3	NA	CAISVKQDAYEQYF	TGTGCCATCAGTGTAAAACAGGATGCCTACGAGCAGTACTTC
TRBJ2-3	NA	TRBV18	TRBD1	CASSQDRVSDTQYF	TGTGCCAGCTCACAGGACAGGGTGTCGGATACGCAGTATTTT
TRBJ1-1	NA	TRBV30	TRBD1	CAWQSGTGLAFF	TGTGCCTGGCAGTCCGGGACAGGGTTGGCTTTCTTT
TRBJ1-1	few	TRBV4-3	NA	CASSQVVGTEAFF	TGCGCCAGCAGCCAAGTCGTAGGGACTGAAGCTTTCTTT
TRBJ1-1	NA	TRBV5-1	TRBD1	CASSFGQGTEAFF	TGCGCCAGCAGCTTCGGACAGGGCACTGAAGCTTTCTTT
TRBJ2-2	NA	TRBV5-4	NA	CASRLTPRGGTGELFF	TGTGCCAGCAGGTTGACACCTCGAGGCGGCACCGGGGAGCTGTTTTTT
TRBJ1-5	few	TRBV4-2	NA	CASSQAPGGTQPQHF	TGTGCCAGCAGCCAAGCACCCGGCGGAACCCAGCCCCAGCATTTT
TRBJ1-2	NA	TRBV10-3	NA	CAIGGDWGYTF	TGTGCCATCGGGGGTGACTGGGGCTACACCTTC
TRBJ1-1	few	TRBV4-3	NA	CASSQEPRDTAFF	TGCGCCAGCAGCCAAGAACCTCGGGACACAGCTTTCTTT
TRBJ1-5	NA	TRBV7-9	TRBD1	CASSLGQGDNQPQHF	TGTGCCAGCAGCCTAGGACAGGGGGACAATCAGCCCCAGCATTTT
TRBJ1-1	NA	TRBV10-3	TRBD1	CAITSGQLNTEAFF	TGTGCCATCACCTCGGGACAGCTGAACACTGAAGCTTTCTTT